The 2 T cell receptor beta chains below were found in one sample sequenced in a study of regulatory T cells in long-lasting Graves disease (dated by TCRdb to the early 2020s). In the paper's terms, the time point label means: newly diagnosed GD, antithyroid drugs for less than 3 months. For both TCR sequencing and RNA sequencing, RNA was extracted from PBMCs in TRIzol. The receptor library was made with multiplex PCR. Instrument used: Illumina HiSeq 4000. iRepertoire HTBI primers and Arm-PCR amplification of CDR3 regions were used to construct TCR beta libraries. The public reads were reanalyzed by TCRdb: fastp trimming at Q25, MiXCR alignment, in-frame beta chains only. Each CDR3 protein gets just one entry, which takes the most common genes and DNA from the rows behind it. This sample holds about 540,000 distinct CDR3 sequences; about 14% were observed only once. Of the sample, 8.5% to 10% falls within the top ten clones.

These data were likewise used in another study, on T cells in Graves' hyperthyroidism and ophthalmopathy.

The sequencing used peripheral blood mononuclear cells (PBMCs), collected at new diagnosis, from a patient treated with antithyroid drugs. These receptors all come from a man younger than 45 with Graves disease. Donor details come from another sample of the same person, matched by shared clones.

This clonotype was observed many times. The chain links TRBV12-3 or TRBV12-4 to TRBJ2-1; 9 positions match TRBD2. V trimming: 8 bases; J trimming: 5 bases; junction bases outside the gene matches: 7. The CDR3 has 14 amino acids. The CDR3 sequence is CASGISGSDNEQFF. The CDR3 DNA is TGTGCCAGCGGGATTAGCGGGAGCGACAATGAGCAGTTCTTC.

This clonotype appeared many times. The rearrangement links TRBV27 to TRBJ2-7; 9 nucleotides match TRBD1. The CDR3 length is 14 residues. The trim removed 7 bases at V and 6 bases at J, leaving 10 bases unmatched. CDR1 and CDR2 (germline): MNHEY, SMNVEV (reference sequence). The CDR3 DNA reads as TGTGCCAGCACCTCACCGGACAGGGGCGCCGAGCAGTACTTC. Its protein is CASTSPDRGAEQYF.